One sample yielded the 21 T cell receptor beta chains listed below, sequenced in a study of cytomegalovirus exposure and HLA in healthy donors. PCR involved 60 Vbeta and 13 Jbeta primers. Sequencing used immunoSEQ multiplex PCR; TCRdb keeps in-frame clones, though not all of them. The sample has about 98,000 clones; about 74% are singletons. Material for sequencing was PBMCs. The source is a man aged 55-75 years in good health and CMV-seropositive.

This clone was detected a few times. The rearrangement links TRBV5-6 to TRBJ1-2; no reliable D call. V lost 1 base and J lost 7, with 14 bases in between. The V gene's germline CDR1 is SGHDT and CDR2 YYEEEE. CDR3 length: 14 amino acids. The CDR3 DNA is TGTGCCAGCAGCTTGACGGGTCTCTCTGCTGGCTACACCTTC. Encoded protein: CASSLTGLSAGYTF.

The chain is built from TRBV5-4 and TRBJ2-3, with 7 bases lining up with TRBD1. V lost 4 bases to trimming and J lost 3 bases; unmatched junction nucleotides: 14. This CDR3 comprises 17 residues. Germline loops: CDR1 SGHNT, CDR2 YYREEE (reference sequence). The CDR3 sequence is CASSPTGRGQRTDTQYF. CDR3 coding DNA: TGTGCCAGCAGCCCCACCGGCCGGGGACAGAGGACAGATACGCAGTATTTT.

CDR3 sequence reads: CASSLGSAGNTIYF. The CDR3 DNA is TGCGCCAGCAGCTTGGGGTCGGCTGGAAACACCATATATTTT. This chain uses TRBV5-1 with TRBJ1-3; no clear D. The CDR3 has 14 amino acids. The germline CDR1 and CDR2 sequences are SGHRS and YFSETQ. V was pared by 0 bases and J by 2 bases, with 6 bases between.

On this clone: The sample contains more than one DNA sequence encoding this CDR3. Here the CDR3 DNA reads TGCGCCAGCAGCTTTAGCGGGGGGTCTTCCTACGAGCAGTACTTC. This translates into CASSFSGGSSYEQYF. V is TRBV5-1 and J is TRBJ2-7, with TRBD2 matching over 10 bases. The CDR3 consists of 15 residues. Germline V lookup: CDR1 SGHRS, CDR2 YFSETQ. V gave up 2 bases and J gave up 1 base; unmatched junction bases: 3.

The CDR3 region is CASSRTADQPQHF. The CDR3 DNA reads as TGTGCCAGCAGTAGGACAGCCGATCAGCCCCAGCATTTT. The chain is built from TRBV6-5 and TRBJ1-5, with D possibly matching TRBD1 (6 bases). The ends were cut back, 5 bases at V and 5 bases at J, with 10 bases in the middle. The CDR3 sequence is 13 residues long. Germline-derived CDR1 and CDR2 are MNHEY and SVGAGI.

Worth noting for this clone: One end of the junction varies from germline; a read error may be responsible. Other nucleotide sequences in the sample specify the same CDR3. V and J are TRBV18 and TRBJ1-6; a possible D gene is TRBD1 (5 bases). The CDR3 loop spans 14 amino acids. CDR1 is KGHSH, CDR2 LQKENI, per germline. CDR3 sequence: CASTLTEYNSPLHF. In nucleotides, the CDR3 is TGTGCCAGCACCTTGACAGAGTATAATTCCCCCCTCCACTTT.

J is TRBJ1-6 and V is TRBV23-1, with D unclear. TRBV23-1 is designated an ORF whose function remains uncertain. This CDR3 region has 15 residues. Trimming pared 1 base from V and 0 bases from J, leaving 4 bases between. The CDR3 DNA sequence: TGCGCCAGCAGTCAATGGAGCTCCTATAATTCACCCCTCCACTTT. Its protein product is CASSQWSSYNSPLHF.

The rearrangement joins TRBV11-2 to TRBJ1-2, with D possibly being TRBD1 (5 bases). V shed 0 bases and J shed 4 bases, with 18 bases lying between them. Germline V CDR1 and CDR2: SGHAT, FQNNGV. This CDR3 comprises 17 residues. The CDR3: CASSLEAGPIRSYGYTF. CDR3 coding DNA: TGTGCCAGCAGCTTAGAGGCAGGGCCAATCCGGAGCTATGGCTACACCTTC.

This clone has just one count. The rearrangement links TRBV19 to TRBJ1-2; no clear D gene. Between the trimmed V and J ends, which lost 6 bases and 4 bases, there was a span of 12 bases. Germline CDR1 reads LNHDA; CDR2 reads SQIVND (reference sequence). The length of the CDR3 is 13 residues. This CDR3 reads CASRIPASYGYTF. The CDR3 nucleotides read TGTGCCAGTAGGATCCCCGCGAGCTATGGCTACACCTTC.

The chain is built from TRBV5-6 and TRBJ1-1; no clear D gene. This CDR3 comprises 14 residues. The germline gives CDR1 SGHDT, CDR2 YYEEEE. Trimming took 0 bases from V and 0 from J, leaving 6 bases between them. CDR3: CASSLDLMNTEAFF. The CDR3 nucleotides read TGTGCCAGCAGCTTGGACCTAATGAACACTGAAGCTTTCTTT.

The CDR3 is CASSLGGGQGYEQYF. Here the CDR3 DNA reads TGTGCCAGCAGCTTAGGGGGTGGACAGGGATACGAGCAGTACTTC. The chain uses TRBV7-8 and TRBJ2-7; TRBD1 matches 8 bases. The germline CDR1 and CDR2 sequences are SGHVS and FQNEAQ. The V and J ends lost 1 base and 4 bases, in that order; junction bases with no gene match: 6. This CDR3 is built from 15 residues.

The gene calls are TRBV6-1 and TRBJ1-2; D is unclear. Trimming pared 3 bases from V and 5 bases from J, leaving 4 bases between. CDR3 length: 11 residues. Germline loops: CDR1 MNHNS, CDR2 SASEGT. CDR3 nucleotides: TGTGCCAGCAGTGATGTATATGGCTACACCTTC. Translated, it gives CASSDVYGYTF.

CDR3 protein: CASSQVVRGYGYTF. The CDR3 DNA is TGCGCCAGCAGCCAAGTCGTTCGGGGCTATGGCTACACCTTC. The chain is built from TRBV4-3 and TRBJ1-2; D gene uncertain. Between the trimmed V and J ends, which lost 1 base and 4 bases, there was a span of 10 bases. Germline values: CDR1 LGHNA, CDR2 YSLEER. The CDR3 totals 14 residues.

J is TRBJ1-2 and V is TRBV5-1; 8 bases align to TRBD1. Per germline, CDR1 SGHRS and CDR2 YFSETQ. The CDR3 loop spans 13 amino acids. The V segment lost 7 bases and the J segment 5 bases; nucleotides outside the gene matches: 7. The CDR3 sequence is CASAGQGGYGYTF. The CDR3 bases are TGCGCCAGCGCCGGACAGGGCGGATATGGCTACACCTTC.

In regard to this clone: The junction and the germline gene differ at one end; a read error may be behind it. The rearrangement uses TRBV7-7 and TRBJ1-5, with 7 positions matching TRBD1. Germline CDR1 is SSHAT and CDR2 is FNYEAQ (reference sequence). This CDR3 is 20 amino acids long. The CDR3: CASRDARNIRDRGGNQPQHF. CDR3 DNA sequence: TGTGCTAGCAGAGATGCCCGAAATATCCGGGACAGAGGCGGCAATCAGCCCCAGCATTTT.

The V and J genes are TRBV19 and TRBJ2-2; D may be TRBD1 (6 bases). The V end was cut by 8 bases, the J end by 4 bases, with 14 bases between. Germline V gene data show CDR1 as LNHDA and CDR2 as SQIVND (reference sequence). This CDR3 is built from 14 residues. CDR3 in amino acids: CASHRVWGTGELFF. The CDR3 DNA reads TGTGCCAGTCACAGGGTTTGGGGCACCGGGGAGCTGTTTTTT.

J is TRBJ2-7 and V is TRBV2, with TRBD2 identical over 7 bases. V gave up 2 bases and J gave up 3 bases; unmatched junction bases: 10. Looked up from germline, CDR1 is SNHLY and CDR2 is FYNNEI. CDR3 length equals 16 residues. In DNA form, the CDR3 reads TGTGCCAGCAGTGAAATTCGGGGAGGGATCGACTACGAGCAGTACTTC. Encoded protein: CASSEIRGGIDYEQYF.

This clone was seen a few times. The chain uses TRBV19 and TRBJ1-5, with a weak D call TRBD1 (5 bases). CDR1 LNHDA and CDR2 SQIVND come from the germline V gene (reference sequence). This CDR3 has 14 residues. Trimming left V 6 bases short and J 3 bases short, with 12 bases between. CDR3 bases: TGTGCCAGTAGCCCCTACAGGTACAATCAGCCCCAGCATTTT. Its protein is CASSPYRYNQPQHF.

The CDR3 sequence: CASSLLAGDAETQYF. CDR3 sequence (DNA): TGTGCCAGCAGCTTACTAGCGGGGGACGCAGAGACCCAGTACTTC. The chain couples TRBV5-6 to TRBJ2-5, with 11 bases identical to TRBD2. The CDR3 totals 15 residues. V gave up 2 bases and J gave up 4 bases; unmatched junction bases: 4. Germline CDR1 is SGHDT and CDR2 is YYEEEE.

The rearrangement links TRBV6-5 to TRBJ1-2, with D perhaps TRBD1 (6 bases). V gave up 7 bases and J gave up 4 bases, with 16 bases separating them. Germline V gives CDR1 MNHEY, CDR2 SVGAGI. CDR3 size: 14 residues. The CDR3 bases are TGTGCCAGCAAACGGACAGCTTCAGTCTATGGCTACACCTTC. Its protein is CASKRTASVYGYTF.

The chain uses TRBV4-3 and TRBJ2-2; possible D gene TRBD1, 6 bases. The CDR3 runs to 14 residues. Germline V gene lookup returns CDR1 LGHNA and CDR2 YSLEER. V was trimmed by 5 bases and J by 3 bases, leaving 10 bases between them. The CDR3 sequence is CASSVQGYTGELFF. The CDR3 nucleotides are TGCGCCAGCAGCGTACAGGGATACACCGGGGAGCTGTTTTTT.